What follows is one TCR beta chain and its context. This record comes from a study of shared clonotypes between healthy human individuals. Only in-frame clones appear in the TCRdb table, and some are missing; sequencing was by immunoSEQ multiplex PCR. Of roughly 2.5 million clones listed, around nine tenths are singletons. This CDR3 has 15 amino acids. Per the germline V gene, CDR1 is SGHDT and CDR2 is YYEEEE. The germline V and J ends were trimmed by 2 bases and 4 bases, with 13 bases remaining between them. Sample: naive CD4+ T cells sorted from blood. Documented subset: CD45RA+ positively selected. The source of this sequence is a man between 18 and 35 years old in good health. The chain uses TRBV5-6 and TRBJ2-1; the D call may be TRBD1 or TRBD2 (7 bases each). CDR3 sequence reads: CASSFSGTAYNEQFF. In DNA, the CDR3 is TGTGCCAGCAGCTTCAGCGGGACAGCGTACAATGAGCAGTTCTTC.